This TCR beta chain was sequenced in a study of shared clonotypes between healthy human individuals. Broader study findings: An expected dependence of interdonor clonotype sharing on sequencing depth was noted. Specimens sampled were limited to blood, with tissue repertoires likely differing.

A note on this clone: Its antigen is unknown.

Germline loops: CDR1 LGHNA, CDR2 YSLEER. This CDR3 is 13 amino acids long. V lost 0 bases, J lost 5 bases, and 7 bases lay in between. Unsorted PBMC DNA went through sequencing on ten immunoSEQ deep assay plates. Only in-frame clones appear in the TCRdb table, and some are missing; sequencing was by immunoSEQ multiplex PCR. The data contain fewer than 500,000 clones, around 79% of them singletons. Nashville, Tennessee was home to all donors, who were Caucasian adults. This chain joins TRBV4-3 and TRBJ1-2; D is unresolved. This clonotype was sampled from a woman aged 40 to 55 in good health. Some clones in this sample may be carry-over from other donors' samples. The specimen sequenced was PBMCs. The CDR3 region is CASSQERVYGYTF. CDR3 DNA sequence: TGCGCCAGCAGCCAAGAAAGAGTTTATGGCTACACCTTC.